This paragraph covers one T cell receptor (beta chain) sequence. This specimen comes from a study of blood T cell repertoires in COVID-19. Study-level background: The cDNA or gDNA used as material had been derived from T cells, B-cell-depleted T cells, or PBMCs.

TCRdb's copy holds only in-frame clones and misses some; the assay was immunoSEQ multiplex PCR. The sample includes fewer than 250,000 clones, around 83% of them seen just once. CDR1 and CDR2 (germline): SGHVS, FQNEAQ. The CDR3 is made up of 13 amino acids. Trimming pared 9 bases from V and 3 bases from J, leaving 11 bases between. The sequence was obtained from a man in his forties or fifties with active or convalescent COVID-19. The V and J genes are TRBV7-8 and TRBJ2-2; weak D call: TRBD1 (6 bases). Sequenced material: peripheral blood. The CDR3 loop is CASGRGDTGELFF. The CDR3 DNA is TGTGCCAGTGGCAGGGGCGACACCGGGGAGCTGTTTTTT.